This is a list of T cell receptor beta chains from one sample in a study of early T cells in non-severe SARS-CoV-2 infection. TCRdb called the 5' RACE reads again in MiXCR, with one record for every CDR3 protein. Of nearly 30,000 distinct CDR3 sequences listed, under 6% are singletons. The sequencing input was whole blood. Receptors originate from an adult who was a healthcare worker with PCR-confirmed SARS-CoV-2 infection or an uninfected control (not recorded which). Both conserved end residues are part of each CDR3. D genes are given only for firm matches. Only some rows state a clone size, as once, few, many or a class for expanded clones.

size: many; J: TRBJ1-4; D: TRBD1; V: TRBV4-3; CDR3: CASSLSGTAEKLFF; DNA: TGCGCCAGCAGCCTTTCCGGGACAGCGGAAAAACTGTTTTTT
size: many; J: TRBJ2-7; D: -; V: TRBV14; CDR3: CASSRLGAGAREQYF; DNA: TGTGCCAGCAGCCGCTTAGGGGCGGGGGCACGCGAGCAGTACTTC
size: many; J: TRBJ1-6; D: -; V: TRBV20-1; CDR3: CSARLSSYNSPLHF; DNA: TGCAGTGCTAGGCTGAGCTCCTATAATTCACCCCTCCACTTT
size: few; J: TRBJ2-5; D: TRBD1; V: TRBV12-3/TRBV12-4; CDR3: CASILQGAETQYF; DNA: TGTGCCAGCATCTTACAGGGGGCGGAGACCCAGTACTTC
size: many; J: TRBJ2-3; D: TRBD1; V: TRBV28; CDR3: CASRRTGGPDTQYF; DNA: TGTGCCAGCAGACGGACAGGGGGCCCAGATACGCAGTATTTT
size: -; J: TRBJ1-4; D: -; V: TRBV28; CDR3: CASSHREFNEKLFF; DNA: TGTGCCAGCAGCCACAGGGAGTTTAATGAAAAACTGTTTTTT
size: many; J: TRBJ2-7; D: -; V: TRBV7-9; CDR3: CASSLLLGDEQYF; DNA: TGTGCCAGCAGCTTACTGTTGGGGGACGAGCAGTACTTC
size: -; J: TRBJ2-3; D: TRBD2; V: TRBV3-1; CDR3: CASSFWTSGGATDTQYF; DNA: TGTGCCAGCAGCTTCTGGACTAGCGGGGGGGCCACAGATACGCAGTATTTT
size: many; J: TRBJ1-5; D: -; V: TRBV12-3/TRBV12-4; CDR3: CASSFRGSNQPQHF; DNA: TGTGCCAGCAGTTTTCGGGGAAGCAATCAGCCCCAGCATTTT
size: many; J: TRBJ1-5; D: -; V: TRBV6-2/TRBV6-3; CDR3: CASGGARASGNQPQHF; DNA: TGTGCCAGCGGCGGGGCCAGAGCGTCTGGCAATCAGCCCCAGCATTTT
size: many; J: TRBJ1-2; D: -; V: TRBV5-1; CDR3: CASSLGYQNYGYTF; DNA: TGCGCCAGCAGCTTGGGATACCAGAACTATGGCTACACCTTC
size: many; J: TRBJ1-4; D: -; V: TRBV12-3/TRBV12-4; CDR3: CASSAPGLREKLFF; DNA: TGTGCCAGCAGTGCCCCGGGGCTGCGCGAAAAACTGTTTTTT
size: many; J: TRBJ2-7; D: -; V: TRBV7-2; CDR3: CASSPGYEQYF; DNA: TGTGCCAGCAGCCCAGGCTACGAGCAGTACTTC
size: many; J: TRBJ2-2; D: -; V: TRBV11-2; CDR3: CASSLVGGQGELFF; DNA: TGTGCCAGCAGCTTAGTCGGCGGGCAGGGGGAGCTGTTTTTT
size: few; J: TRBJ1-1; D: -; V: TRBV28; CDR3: CASSTPRDTEAFF; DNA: TGTGCCAGCAGTACACCCCGGGACACTGAAGCTTTCTTT
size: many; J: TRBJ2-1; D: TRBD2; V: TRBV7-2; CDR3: CASSSQRGLEQFF; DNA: TGTGCCAGCAGCTCCCAGCGGGGACTTGAGCAGTTCTTC
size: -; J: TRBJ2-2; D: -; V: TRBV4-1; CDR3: CASRWGHGNTGELFF; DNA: TGCGCCAGCCGCTGGGGGCACGGAAACACCGGGGAGCTGTTTTTT
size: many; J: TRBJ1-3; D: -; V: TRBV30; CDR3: CAGTGFIGNTIYF; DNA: TGTGCCGGCACAGGGTTTATTGGAAACACCATATATTTT
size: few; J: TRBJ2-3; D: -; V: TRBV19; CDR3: CASTSKTTDTQYF; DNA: TGTGCCAGTACGAGTAAGACGACAGATACGCAGTATTTT
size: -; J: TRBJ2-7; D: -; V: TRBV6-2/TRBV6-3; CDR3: CASSYSRALYEQYF; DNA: TGTGCCAGCAGTTACAGCAGGGCGCTCTACGAGCAGTACTTC
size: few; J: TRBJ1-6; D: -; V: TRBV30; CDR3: CAWSVTSSPLHF; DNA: TGTGCCTGGAGTGTTACCAGCTCACCCCTCCACTTT
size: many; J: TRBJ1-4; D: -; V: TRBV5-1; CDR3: CASSSDTPGEKLFF; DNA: TGCGCCAGCAGCTCGGACACTCCGGGGGAAAAACTGTTTTTT
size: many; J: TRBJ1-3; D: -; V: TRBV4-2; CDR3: CASSQAEGEAGNTIYF; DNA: TGTGCCAGCAGCCAAGCGGAGGGGGAGGCTGGAAACACCATATATTTT
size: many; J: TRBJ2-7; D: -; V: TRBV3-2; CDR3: CASSPLSPYEQYF; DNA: TGTGCCAGCAGCCCGTTAAGCCCCTACGAGCAGTACTTC
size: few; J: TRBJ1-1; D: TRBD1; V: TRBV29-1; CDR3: CSGDRVTEAFF; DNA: TGCAGCGGCGACAGGGTTACTGAAGCTTTCTTT
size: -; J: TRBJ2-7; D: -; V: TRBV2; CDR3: CASSQRRYSYEQYF; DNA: TGTGCCAGCAGTCAGCGGCGATACTCCTACGAGCAGTACTTC
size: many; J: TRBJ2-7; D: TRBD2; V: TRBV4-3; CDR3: CASSLGVAGGYEQYF; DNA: TGCGCCAGCAGCCTGGGCGTAGCGGGGGGATACGAGCAGTACTTC
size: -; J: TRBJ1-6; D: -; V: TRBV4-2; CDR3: CASSQDVGGDYSYNSPLHF; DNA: TGTGCCAGCAGCCAAGATGTGGGGGGCGATTACTCCTATAATTCACCCCTCCACTTT
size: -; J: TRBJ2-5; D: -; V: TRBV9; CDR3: CASSVEGQPQETQYF; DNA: TGTGCCAGCAGCGTAGAGGGACAACCCCAAGAGACCCAGTACTTC
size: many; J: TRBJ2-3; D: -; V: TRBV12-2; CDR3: CASQKGTSTDTQYF; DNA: TGTGCAAGTCAGAAGGGCACTAGCACAGATACGCAGTATTTT
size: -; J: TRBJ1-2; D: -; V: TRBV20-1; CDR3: CSARDRQTTNYGYTF; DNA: TGCAGTGCTAGAGACCGGCAGACTACCAACTATGGCTACACCTTC
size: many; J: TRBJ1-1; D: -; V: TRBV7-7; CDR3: CASSPLVRGTEAFF; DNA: TGTGCCAGCAGCCCCCTGGTCCGGGGGACTGAAGCTTTCTTT
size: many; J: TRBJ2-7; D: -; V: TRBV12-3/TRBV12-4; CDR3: CASSGRTSSYEQYF; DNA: TGTGCCAGCAGTGGGCGGACGAGCTCCTACGAGCAGTACTTC
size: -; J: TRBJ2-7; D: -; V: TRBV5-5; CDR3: CASSLWFGRGVEQYF; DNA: TGTGCCAGCAGCTTGTGGTTCGGCAGGGGGGTCGAGCAGTACTTC
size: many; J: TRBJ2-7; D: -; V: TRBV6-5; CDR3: CASPLLRGLVNF; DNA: TGTGCCAGCCCTTTACTTCGAGGCCTCGTGAACTTC
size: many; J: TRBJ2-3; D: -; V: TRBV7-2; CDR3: CASSITVYGDTQYF; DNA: TGTGCCAGCAGCATTACGGTATATGGAGATACGCAGTATTTT
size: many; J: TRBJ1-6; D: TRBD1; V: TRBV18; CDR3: CASSLTDRGDSPLHF; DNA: TGTGCCAGCTCGCTTACGGACAGGGGGGATTCACCCCTCCACTTT
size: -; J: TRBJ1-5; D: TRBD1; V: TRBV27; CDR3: CASKPGQGLNQPQHF; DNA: TGTGCCAGCAAGCCGGGACAGGGGCTGAATCAGCCCCAGCATTTT
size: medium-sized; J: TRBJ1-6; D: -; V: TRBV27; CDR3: CASSIWWSSPLHF; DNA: TGTGCCAGCAGCATCTGGTGGAGTTCACCCCTCCACTTT
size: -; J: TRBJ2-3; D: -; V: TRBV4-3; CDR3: CASSQDGGRGVDTQYF; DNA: TGCGCCAGCAGCCAAGATGGGGGGCGCGGGGTAGATACGCAGTATTTT
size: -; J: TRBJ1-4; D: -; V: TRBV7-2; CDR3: CASSLAQGSEKLFF; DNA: TGTGCCAGCAGCTTAGCCCAGGGGAGTGAAAAACTGTTTTTT
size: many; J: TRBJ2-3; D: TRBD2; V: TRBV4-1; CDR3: CASSQDPPSGQTDTQYF; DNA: TGCGCCAGCAGCCAAGACCCACCTAGCGGTCAGACAGATACGCAGTATTTT
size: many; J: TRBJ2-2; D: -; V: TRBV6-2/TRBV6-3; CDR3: CAWRGPNTGELFF; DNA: TGTGCCTGGAGGGGCCCTAACACCGGGGAGCTGTTTTTT
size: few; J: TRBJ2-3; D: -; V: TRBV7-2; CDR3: CASSLSRNTQYF; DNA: TGTGCCAGCAGCTTAAGCAGGAATACGCAGTATTTT
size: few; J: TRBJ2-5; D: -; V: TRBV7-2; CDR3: CASSLMAGQETQYF; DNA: TGTGCCAGCAGCTTAATGGCGGGGCAAGAGACCCAGTACTTC